This TCR beta chain is drawn from a study of radiation and T cells in renal cell carcinoma. Overall study context: Nephrectomy followed 15 Gy stereotactic body radiation by 4 weeks.

Trimming left V 1 base short and J 7 bases short, with 12 bases between. This CDR3 spans 13 amino acids. The germline gives CDR1 SQVTM, CDR2 ANQGSEA. As to this clone: The antigen remains unidentified.

Data came from immunoSEQ multiplex PCR; TCRdb stores just in-frame clones and leaves some out. Of roughly 130,000 clones detected, more than 80% appear once; the ten largest clones hold under 2.5%. General study points: In blood, top tumor clones expanded by 2 weeks, shrinking by 4.

Time point denoted: blood 2 weeks post-SBRT. Treatment of the sample: 15 Gy SBRT to primary tumor, nephrectomy 4 weeks later. Serial blood draws occurred at baseline and 2 and 4 weeks post-SBRT. This specimen was blood, taken from a patient whose treatment included radiotherapy and nephrectomy. This rearrangement joins TRBV29-1 to TRBJ2-3, with a possible D match to TRBD1 (5 bases). The clonotype was recovered from an older woman with renal cell carcinoma. The CDR3 DNA reads TGCAGCGTTGAAGCCACCGGACATAATACGCAGTATTTT. This translates into CSVEATGHNTQYF.